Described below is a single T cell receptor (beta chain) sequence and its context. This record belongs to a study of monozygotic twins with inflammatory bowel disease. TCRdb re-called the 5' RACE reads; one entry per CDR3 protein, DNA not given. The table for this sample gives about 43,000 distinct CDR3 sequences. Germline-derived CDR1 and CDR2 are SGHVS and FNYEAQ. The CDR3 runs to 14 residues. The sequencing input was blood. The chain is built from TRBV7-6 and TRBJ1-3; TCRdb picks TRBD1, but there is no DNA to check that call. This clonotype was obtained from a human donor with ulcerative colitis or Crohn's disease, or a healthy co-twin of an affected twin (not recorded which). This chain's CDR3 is CASAGTSSGNTIYF.